Given below is one TCR beta chain in context. This sample is drawn from a study of cytomegalovirus exposure and HLA in healthy donors. The PCR ran on 60 Vbeta and 13 Jbeta primers. Assay used: immunoSEQ multiplex PCR; TCRdb lists only in-frame clones, some missing. The profile covers some 130,000 clones, with about 76% appearing a single time and about 3% taken by the ten largest. Per germline, CDR1 SEHNR and CDR2 FQNEAQ (reference sequence). The CDR3 extends over 14 amino acids. Trimming cost V 7 bases and J 0 bases, with 12 bases left between them. The clonotype was recovered from a female donor in good health and CMV-seronegative. Source material: PBMCs. The rearrangement uses TRBV7-9 and TRBJ1-1; D not resolved. CDR3 nucleotide sequence: TGTGCCAGCAAAGCGAGAAGACTGAACACTGAAGCTTTCTTT. Its translation: CASKARRLNTEAFF.